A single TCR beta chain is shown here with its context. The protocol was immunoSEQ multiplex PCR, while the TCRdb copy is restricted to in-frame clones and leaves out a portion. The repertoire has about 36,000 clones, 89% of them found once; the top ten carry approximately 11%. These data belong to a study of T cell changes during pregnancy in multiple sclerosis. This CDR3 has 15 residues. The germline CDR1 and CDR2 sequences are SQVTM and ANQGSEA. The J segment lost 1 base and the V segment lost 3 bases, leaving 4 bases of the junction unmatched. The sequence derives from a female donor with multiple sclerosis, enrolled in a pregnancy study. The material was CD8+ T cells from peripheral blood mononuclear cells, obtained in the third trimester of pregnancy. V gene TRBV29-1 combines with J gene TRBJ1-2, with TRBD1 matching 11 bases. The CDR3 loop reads CSVEGTGGDNYGYTF. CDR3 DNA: TGCAGCGTTGAGGGGACAGGGGGTGATAACTATGGCTACACCTTC.